The 17 T cell receptor beta chains reported below all come from one sample, sequenced in a study of T-cell reconstitution after alpha-beta-depleted transplantation in children. TCRbeta library preparation incorporated unique molecular identifiers. TCRdb reprocessed the PCR reads via MiXCR and lists one record per CDR3 protein. The profile covers about 500,000 distinct CDR3 sequences, with around a third appearing a single time and approximately 2.3% taken by the ten largest. Sequences were derived from PBMCs from the stem cell graft donor, sampled from the stem cell graft. The receptors were gathered from a human donor who donated a stem cell graft to a child with aplastic anemia.

The chain carries TRBV7-2 and TRBJ1-2; unclear D gene. Trimming shortened V by 4 bases and J by 0 bases, and 6 bases separated the two germline ends. The CDR3 totals 13 residues. In germline, CDR1 is SGHTA, CDR2 FQGNSA. CDR3 in DNA: TGTGCCAGCAGCTGGTTAGCTAACTATGGCTACACCTTC. Translating gives CASSWLANYGYTF.

This rearrangement joins TRBV6-1 to TRBJ2-2; D perhaps matches TRBD1 (6 bases). The germline gives CDR1 MNHNS, CDR2 SASEGT. This CDR3 spans 15 amino acids. The V and J ends lost 4 bases and 5 bases respectively, with 14 bases between them. Here the CDR3 reads CASSAFGQLTGELFF. CDR3 DNA: TGTGCCAGCAGTGCGTTCGGACAGCTGACCGGGGAGCTGTTTTTT.

This clonotype was seen a few times. V usage is TRBV12-3 or TRBV12-4 and J usage is TRBJ2-5; D possibly uses TRBD1 or TRBD2 (5 bases each). V shed 6 bases and J shed 7 bases, with 15 bases lying between them. CDR3 length: 13 amino acids. CDR3 in DNA: TGTGCCAGCAGCCCCCTGAGGGACGGGACCCAGTACTTC. Encoded protein: CASSPLRDGTQYF.

The sample holds many counts of this clonotype. The V and J genes are TRBV5-5 and TRBJ1-6; D unresolved. V lost 2 bases to trimming and J lost 7 bases, with 7 bases between them. The CDR3 has 13 amino acids. Germline CDR1 and CDR2: SGHKS and YYEKEE (reference sequence). The CDR3 spells CASSLGPNSPLHF. In nucleotides, the CDR3 is TGTGCCAGCAGCTTAGGACCAAATTCACCCCTCCACTTT.

The CDR3 here is CASSSLGSNQPQHF. In DNA, the CDR3 is TGTGCCAGCAGCTCGTTAGGGAGCAATCAGCCCCAGCATTTT. The chain has TRBV7-2 and TRBJ1-5; no definite D call. With 4 bases removed from V and 1 base from J, the gap between germline ends came to 8 bases. CDR1 is SGHTA and CDR2 is FQGNSA in the germline V gene. The CDR3 sequence is 14 residues long.

V usage is TRBV15 and J usage is TRBJ1-1, with 7 bases identical to TRBD1. CDR1 LNHNV and CDR2 YYDKDF come from the germline V gene (reference sequence). The trim removed 4 bases at V and 5 bases at J, leaving 10 bases unmatched. There are 15 residues in the CDR3. The CDR3 reads CATSTGTDVLTEAFF. CDR3 bases: TGTGCCACCAGCACCGGGACAGACGTTTTAACTGAAGCTTTCTTT. Looking up the rest from reference TRBV15 and TRBJ1-1 gives the full variable domain: DAMVIQNPRYQVTQFGKPVTLSCSQTLNHNVMYWYQQKSSQAPKLLFHYYDKDFNNEADTPDNFQSRRPNTSFCFLDIRSPGLGDTAMYLCATSTGTDVLTEAFFGQGTRLTVV.

The rearrangement joins TRBV29-1 to TRBJ2-5; perhaps TRBD2 as D (5 bases). With 3 bases removed from V and 7 bases from J, the gap between germline ends came to 9 bases. Germline V gene lookup returns CDR1 SQVTM and CDR2 ANQGSEA. The CDR3 covers 11 residues. CDR3: CSVEPSGTQYF. The CDR3 DNA reads TGCAGCGTTGAGCCCAGCGGGACCCAGTACTTC.

The chain links TRBV20-1 to TRBJ1-1; the D gene is possibly TRBD1 (5 bases). Trimming stripped 0 bases from V and 8 bases from J, with 16 bases between. This CDR3 spans 14 amino acids. Per germline, CDR1 DFQATT and CDR2 SNEGSKA (reference sequence). CDR3 protein: CSARDRGRSKEAFF. The CDR3 DNA follows: TGCAGTGCTAGAGATCGGGGCAGGAGCAAAGAAGCTTTCTTT.

V usage is TRBV12-3 or TRBV12-4 and J usage is TRBJ1-5, with 9 nucleotides matching TRBD1. This CDR3 has 13 amino acids. The trim removed 5 bases at V and 9 bases at J, leaving 5 bases unmatched. CDR3 sequence (DNA): TGTGCCAGCAGTCGGGACAGGGAATCGCCCCAGCATTTT. Translated, it gives CASSRDRESPQHF.

A single count supports this clonotype. The chain joins TRBV7-2 to TRBJ2-5, with D unresolved. Trimming stripped 4 bases from V and 5 bases from J, with 14 bases between. CDR1 and CDR2 (germline): SGHTA, FQGNSA. The CDR3 covers 14 residues. CDR3 sequence (DNA): TGTGCCAGCAGCTCCCGGTGGGCTGGGGAGACCCAGTACTTC. Its protein is CASSSRWAGETQYF.

J is TRBJ2-7 and V is TRBV28; D remains unclear. The CDR3 extends over 16 amino acids. V was cut by 1 base and J by 0 bases, with 13 bases left in between. Germline values: CDR1 MDHEN, CDR2 SYDVKM. The CDR3 DNA sequence: TGTGCCAGCAGTTTATTCCCAGGCCCTAGCTCCTACGAGCAGTACTTC. Its protein product is CASSLFPGPSSYEQYF.

This clonotype was observed a handful of times. The gene calls are TRBV7-2 and TRBJ2-5, with D perhaps matching TRBD2 (7 bases). The V gene's germline CDR1 is SGHTA and CDR2 FQGNSA. The CDR3 has 13 amino acids. Trimming left V 3 bases short and J 6 bases short, with 11 bases between. Here the CDR3 DNA reads TGTGCCAGCAGCTTGAGCGGGACACAGACCCAGTACTTC. Translation gives CASSLSGTQTQYF.

This sequence joins TRBV20-1 and TRBJ2-5; D gene unclear. Per germline, CDR1 DFQATT and CDR2 SNEGSKA (reference sequence). The CDR3 sequence is 9 residues long. V dropped 4 bases and J dropped 5 bases, with 2 bases sitting between them. CDR3 in DNA: TGCAGTGCTACTGAGACCCAGTACTTC. Residues: CSATETQYF.

J is TRBJ2-5 and V is TRBV7-2; the match to TRBD2 covers 8 bases. Germline V gene lookup returns CDR1 SGHTA and CDR2 FQGNSA. The CDR3 length is 16 residues. Losses at the gene ends were 5 bases for V and 2 bases for J; bases not matched to a gene: 10. This CDR3 reads CASSLSGGGPQETQYF. The CDR3 region has the DNA TGTGCCAGCAGCCTCTCGGGCGGGGGGCCACAAGAGACCCAGTACTTC.

The chain recombines TRBV20-1 with TRBJ2-1; TRBD2 matches at 8 bases. This CDR3 region has 16 residues. Germline V gene sequence: CDR1 DFQATT, CDR2 SNEGSKA (reference sequence). With 2 bases clipped from V and 4 bases from J, the junction kept 10 bases outside the gene matches. The CDR3 sequence: CSARHSGKGYYNEQFF. In nucleotides, the CDR3 is TGCAGTGCTAGACATAGCGGGAAGGGGTATTACAATGAGCAGTTCTTC.

This clonotype was counted a few times. The genes are TRBV7-8 and TRBJ1-4; perhaps TRBD1 as D (6 bases). Germline-derived CDR1 and CDR2 are SGHVS and FQNEAQ. Trimming removed 4 bases at V and 7 bases at J, with 16 bases between. The CDR3 is made up of 15 amino acids. CDR3 nucleotides: TGTGCCAGCAGCTCTCCTACAGGGCTGGGTGAAAAACTGTTTTTT. The encoded protein is CASSSPTGLGEKLFF.

CDR3 sequence: CASMGTSGSYETQYF. CDR3 nucleotides: TGTGCCAGCATGGGGACTAGCGGGAGTTACGAGACCCAGTACTTC. The chain links TRBV6-2 or TRBV6-3 to TRBJ2-5, with TRBD2 identical over 14 bases. The germline V gene has CDR1 MNHEY and CDR2 SVGEGT. The CDR3 loop spans 15 amino acids. The ends lost 7 bases at V and 5 bases at J; junction bases unmatched: 6.